One and the same sample provided the 17 T cell receptor beta chains below, sequenced in a study of blood T cell repertoires in COVID-19. TCRdb keeps only in-frame clones here, not all; method: immunoSEQ multiplex PCR. This table holds about 200,000 clones, 70% to 90% found once. The source material was peripheral blood. The source of these receptors is a man aged 55 to 70 with COVID-19, enrolled during active disease.

V and J are TRBV6-5 and TRBJ1-2; TRBD1 agrees at 8 bases. V shed 5 bases, J shed 4 bases, and the junction held 6 bases outside the gene matches. Germline V gives CDR1 MNHEY, CDR2 SVGAGI. The CDR3 covers 14 residues. CDR3 loop: CASSTTDRVYGYTF. Here the CDR3 DNA reads TGTGCCAGCAGTACTACGGACAGGGTCTATGGCTACACCTTC.

This chain links TRBV27 with TRBJ2-7; D is possibly TRBD2 (6 bases). The CDR3 has 14 residues. V was pared by 6 bases and J by 2 bases, with 14 bases between. Per germline, CDR1 MNHEY and CDR2 SMNVEV (reference sequence). CDR3: CASSSRLVPYEQYF. In DNA form, the CDR3 reads TGTGCCAGCAGCTCCCGACTAGTACCCTACGAGCAGTACTTC.

The table lists this clone with a count of one. The chain joins TRBV30 to TRBJ1-4, with 8 bases aligning to TRBD1. The CDR3 runs 14 residues. V was clipped by 8 bases and J by 2 bases; unmatched bases: 7. Germline-derived CDR1 and CDR2 are GTSNPN and SVGIG (reference sequence). CDR3 sequence reads: CASNQGATNEKLFF. The CDR3 nucleotides read TGTGCCAGCAACCAGGGGGCTACTAATGAAAAACTGTTTTTT.

This clone has just a few counts. V usage is TRBV6-5 and J usage is TRBJ1-2, with a possible D match to TRBD1 (5 bases). The CDR3 consists of 13 residues. Germline values: CDR1 MNHEY, CDR2 SVGAGI. V was trimmed by 8 bases and J by 4 bases, leaving 14 bases between them. The DNA of the CDR3 is TGTGCCAGCGGGGCAGGAACACGCTATGGCTACACCTTC. It translates to CASGAGTRYGYTF.

This clone appeared a few times. The rearrangement joins TRBV29-1 to TRBJ1-1, with D unclear. V lost 8 bases and J lost 7, with 23 bases in between. The germline CDR1 and CDR2 sequences are SQVTM and ANQGSEA. CDR3 length: 14 amino acids. CDR3: CSTAPSRPEGEAFF. The CDR3 bases are TGCAGCACGGCCCCTTCACGACCGGAGGGTGAAGCTTTCTTT.

This clone was picked up one time. The chain has TRBV5-4 and TRBJ1-4, with D perhaps matching TRBD1 (5 bases). The germline gives CDR1 SGHNT, CDR2 YYREEE (reference sequence). The CDR3 has 14 amino acids. V was trimmed by 4 bases and J by 0 bases, leaving 7 bases between them. The CDR3 loop reads CASSRQPTNEKLFF. CDR3 sequence (DNA): TGTGCCAGCAGCCGACAGCCAACTAATGAAAAACTGTTTTTT.

The CDR3 loop reads CASSQESSPSNIQYF. The CDR3 coding sequence is TGTGCCAGCAGCCAAGAATCCTCGCCGAGTAACATTCAGTACTTC. This chain joins TRBV3-1 (or the pseudogene TRBV3-2) and TRBJ2-4, with D unclear. The CDR3 has 15 residues. Per the germline V gene, CDR1 is LGHDT and CDR2 is YNNKEL (reference sequence). V dropped 0 bases and J dropped 7 bases, with 13 bases sitting between them.

This clone came up a few times. V and J are TRBV6-2 or TRBV6-3 and TRBJ1-3; D unresolved. Trimming took 1 base from V and 4 from J, leaving 5 bases between them. CDR3 length: 13 amino acids. Looked up from germline, CDR1 is MNHEY and CDR2 is SVGEGT. This CDR3 is CASSYWAGNTIYF. The CDR3 DNA is TGTGCCAGCAGTTACTGGGCCGGAAACACCATATATTTT.

A remark on this clone: Additional DNA sequences in this sample encode the identical CDR3. The V gene is TRBV14, the J gene TRBJ1-2, with unresolved D. The germline gives CDR1 SGHDN, CDR2 FVKESK. The CDR3 is made up of 13 amino acids. Trimming removed 0 bases at V and 4 bases at J, with 6 bases between. CDR3 in amino acids: CASSQDRGYGYTF. CDR3 bases: TGTGCCAGCAGCCAAGACAGAGGCTATGGCTACACCTTC.

In the case of this clone: Other DNA variants within this sample encode the same CDR3. The gene calls are TRBV3-1 (or the pseudogene TRBV3-2) and TRBJ1-1; 7 nucleotides agree with TRBD1. The V gene end was trimmed by 4 bases and the J gene end by 0 bases; junction bases not matched to a gene: 2. The germline gives CDR1 LGHDT, CDR2 YNNKEL (reference sequence). CDR3 length: 14 residues. This CDR3 reads CASSRGTVNTEAFF. DNA for the CDR3: TGTGCCAGCAGCCGCGGGACAGTGAACACTGAAGCTTTCTTT.

Only one count was recorded for this clone. The chain has TRBV5-4 and TRBJ2-1, with TRBD2 matching 13 bases. CDR3 length: 18 residues. Germline V gene data show CDR1 as SGHNT and CDR2 as YYREEE (reference sequence). Germline trimming cut 3 bases from V and 1 base from J; bases unmatched to any gene: 7. The CDR3 spells CASSSGLAGAPSYNEQFF. CDR3 coding DNA: TGTGCCAGCAGCTCCGGACTAGCGGGAGCCCCGTCCTACAATGAGCAGTTCTTC.

The CDR3 sequence: CASSPGQGLDEQYF. The CDR3 DNA sequence: TGCGCCAGCAGCCCGGGACAGGGTTTGGACGAGCAGTACTTC. The V and J genes are TRBV5-1 and TRBJ2-7, with TRBD1 matching over 9 bases. Germline V CDR1 and CDR2: SGHRS, YFSETQ. This CDR3 spans 14 amino acids. With V trimmed by 4 bases and J by 5 bases, 7 bases remained unmatched.

The chain has TRBV2 and TRBJ2-6, with 7 bases matching TRBD1. V shed 5 bases and J 0 bases; nucleotides not matched to a gene: 7. The CDR3 extends over 17 amino acids. Germline CDR1 reads SNHLY; CDR2 reads FYNNEI. The CDR3 sequence is CASSRQGTYSGANVLTF. CDR3 DNA sequence: TGTGCCAGCAGTCGACAGGGAACCTACTCTGGGGCCAACGTCCTGACTTTC.

J is TRBJ2-1 and V is TRBV14, with 13 bases that match TRBD2. J gave up 7 bases and V 4 bases, and 7 bases lay outside the gene matches. Germline CDR1 and CDR2: SGHDN and FVKESK. The CDR3 sequence is 16 residues long. The CDR3, as DNA: TGTGCCAGCAGCCCCTCGGGACTAGCGGGATCTAATGAGCAGTTCTTC. It codes for CASSPSGLAGSNEQFF.

The sample holds one count of this clone. The rearrangement links TRBV9 to TRBJ2-1, with 13 bases aligning to TRBD2. The CDR3 totals 15 residues. V trimming: 4 bases; J trimming: 9 bases; junction bases outside the gene matches: 7. In germline, CDR1 is SGDLS, CDR2 YYNGEE. In DNA form, the CDR3 reads TGTGCCAGCAGCCCGGTCGGGACTAGCGGGACTGAGCAGTTCTTC. This codes for CASSPVGTSGTEQFF.

The rearrangement joins TRBV6-6 to TRBJ2-2; the D gene is possibly TRBD1 (6 bases). Germline CDR1 reads MNHNY; CDR2 reads SVGAGI (reference sequence). With 6 bases removed from V and 0 bases from J, the gap between germline ends came to 14 bases. The CDR3 runs 16 residues. The chain's CDR3 is CASSSGQNANTGELFF. CDR3 DNA sequence: TGTGCCAGCAGCTCAGGACAGAACGCGAACACCGGGGAGCTGTTTTTT.

The gene calls are TRBV4-3 and TRBJ1-1; 9 bases align to TRBD1. CDR3 length equals 15 residues. J lost 4 bases, V lost 4 bases, and 7 bases had no gene match. Germline-derived CDR1 and CDR2 are LGHNA and YSLEER. The CDR3 reads CASSPQQGALTEAFF. In nucleotides, the CDR3 is TGCGCCAGCAGCCCTCAACAGGGGGCTCTCACTGAAGCTTTCTTT.